This T cell receptor (beta chain) was recorded in a study of tumor-infiltrating lymphocytes in localized non-small cell lung cancer. V dropped 10 bases and J dropped 5; count of bases not matched to a gene: 11. This CDR3 comprises 13 residues. The germline V gene encodes CDR1 ENHRY and CDR2 SYGVKD. The assay was immunoSEQ multiplex PCR, and TCRdb's table has in-frame clones only and misses some. The sample has more than 9,500 clones, 65% to 85% seen once. This clone was detected once. This sequence originates from a human donor with non-small cell lung cancer. The rearrangement uses TRBV10-3 and TRBJ2-7; TRBD1 aligns across 7 bases. The sequenced sample consisted of lung tumor tissue. CDR3 nucleotide sequence: TGTGCCACACTTTCGGACAGGATCGACGAGCAGTACTTC. Its protein product is CATLSDRIDEQYF.